This TCR beta chain was sequenced for a study of naive and memory T cell subsets. General study findings and limits: Naive repertoires, especially CD8, held a few larger clonotypes, possibly memory cells re-expressing CD45RA.

The sample holds many counts of this clonotype. Antigen unknown. Two oligonucleotides, mixed equimolar, formed the beta constant-region primer covering TRBC1 and TRBC2. The ligated cDNA underwent four PCR rounds using SP2 and nested alpha and beta constant-region primers. TCRdb analysed the UMI-ligation and nested PCR reads with MiXCR anew, one entry per CDR3 protein. The sample holds 150,000 or so distinct CDR3 sequences, over 20% seen once. The length of the CDR3 is 17 residues. The V end lost 8 bases, the J end lost 0 bases, and 22 bases lay between the germline ends. Germline V CDR1 and CDR2: MNHEY, SVGEGT.

The sequenced material came from naive CD4+ T cells from blood. This sequence originates from a human donor in good health. The chain recombines TRBV6-2 or TRBV6-3 with TRBJ1-2, with D possibly being TRBD1 (6 bases). CDR3 protein: CASGSDRRANTNYGYTF. CDR3 nucleotide sequence: TGTGCCAGCGGATCGGACAGAAGAGCTAATACTAACTATGGCTACACCTTC.